This T cell receptor beta chain is drawn from a study of T cells in Graves' hyperthyroidism and ophthalmopathy. Study in general: Sampling of peripheral blood happened at initial diagnosis, prior to any treatment. Study findings and constraints: In blood, most of the thyroid clonotypes expanded above 0.001 were also present. Stable hyperthyroidism was separated from ophthalmopathy by a model based on 13 V-J features.

This clonotype occurred a few times. Its antigen is still unknown. Trimming removed 5 bases from V and 6 bases from J; junction bases left unmatched: 7. The CDR3 sequence is 16 residues long. Per germline, CDR1 SGHVS and CDR2 FQNEAQ. Amplification of TCR beta CDR3 regions was performed using RNA transcripts as template. An initial round of RT-PCR targeting the TCR CDR3 relied on the HTBI primer set. TCRdb analysed the multiplex PCR reads with MiXCR anew, one entry per CDR3 protein. The sample contains approximately 430,000 distinct CDR3 sequences, approximately 15% of which appear only once. Sequencing used blood. The source is a woman between 18 and 29 years old with Graves' hyperthyroidism. The chain joins TRBV7-8 to TRBJ2-2; 12 nucleotides agree with TRBD2. The CDR3, as DNA: TGTGCCAGCAGCGCCAGACTAGCGGGAGTATCCGGGGAGCTGTTTTTT. Protein sequence: CASSARLAGVSGELFF. Full variable domain (missing parts from reference TRBV7-8 and TRBJ2-2): GAGVSQSPRYKVAKRGQDVALRCDPISGHVSLFWYQQALGQGPEFLTYFQNEAQLDKSGLPSDRFFAERPEGSVSTLKIQRTQQEDSAVYLCASSARLAGVSGELFFGEGSRLTVL.